This paragraph reports one T cell receptor (beta chain). Germline CDR1 reads SGHVS; CDR2 reads FNYEAQ. V was trimmed by 5 bases and J by 4 bases, leaving 0 bases between them. The CDR3 covers 10 residues. Expressed TCRB transcripts got sequenced, as all isolated RNA was reverse transcribed. Sequencing used immunoSEQ multiplex PCR; TCRdb keeps in-frame clones, though not all of them. The table includes under 350,000 clones, 7% to 9% detected once. This entry comes from a study of beta chain features in type 1 diabetes. Sequenced input: central memory CD4+ T cells from blood. The rearrangement uses TRBV7-6 and TRBJ1-3; D uncertain. The clonotype originates from a woman between 18 and 30 years old in good health. CDR3 sequence (DNA): TGTGCCAGCAGCGGAAACACCATATATTTT. The encoded protein is CASSGNTIYF.